Following are 29 T cell receptor beta chains from one sample sequenced in a study of blood T cells in healthy people across ages. The second PCR ran roughly 6 to 12 cycles with a sample-barcoded 5' primer and J-beta primers. TCRdb redid the calling of the 5' RACE reads with MiXCR, one entry per CDR3 protein. The table has roughly 1.4 million distinct CDR3 sequences, roughly 59% seen once. Material for sequencing was blood. The receptors shown here come from a man aged 18 to 30 in good health.

This chain connects TRBV13 to TRBJ2-7; a possible D gene is TRBD2 (6 bases). This CDR3 has 15 residues. V shed 4 bases and J shed 3 bases, with 16 bases lying between them. Germline-derived CDR1 and CDR2 are PRHDT and FYEKMQ (reference sequence). CDR3 sequence: CASSYATAGGYEQYF. CDR3 DNA sequence: TGTGCCAGCAGCTATGCGACAGCCGGGGGCTACGAGCAGTACTTC.

V is TRBV6-5 and J is TRBJ2-7; 7 bases line up with TRBD1. The end of the DNA aligns better with TRBJ2-5, so the J call may be wrong. The CDR3 loop spans 13 amino acids. Germline V CDR1 and CDR2: MNHEY, SVGAGI. CDR3 in DNA: TGTGCCACCCTCGACAGGGTTGCCGAGACCCAGTACTTC. Translated: CATLDRVAETQYF.

This clonotype occurred many times. The chain combines TRBV6-4 with TRBJ2-3, with D unresolved. V lost 2 bases and J lost 2, with 8 bases in between. The CDR3 contains 14 residues. CDR1 is MRHNA, CDR2 SNTAGT, per germline. CDR3 region: CASSDGRDTDTQYF. The CDR3 DNA reads as TGTGCCAGCAGTGACGGTCGTGACACAGATACGCAGTATTTT.

This chain connects TRBV9 to TRBJ2-3; TRBD2 aligns across 7 bases. J was trimmed by 8 bases and V by 2 bases; bases with no gene match: 17. Germline loops: CDR1 SGDLS, CDR2 YYNGEE. This CDR3 comprises 17 residues. CDR3 sequence reads: CASSVSLGGDYPATQYF. DNA for the CDR3: TGTGCCAGCAGCGTTTCACTAGGAGGGGACTACCCAGCTACGCAGTATTTT.

About this clonotype itself: The junction departs from germline at one end; a sequencing error may be responsible. This chain joins TRBV20-1 and TRBJ2-4; TRBD2 aligns across 8 bases. This CDR3 spans 18 amino acids. The germline V gene encodes CDR1 DFQATT and CDR2 SNEGSKA (reference sequence). This chain's CDR3 is CGASDSGTAGASKNIQYF. The CDR3 DNA is TGCGGTGCTAGCGACTCCGGAACAGCGGGAGCATCCAAAAACATTCAATACTTC.

The chain is built from TRBV7-2 and TRBJ2-4, with D unresolved. TRBJ2-7 explains the end of the DNA better; the J call may be wrong. Germline CDR1 and CDR2: SGHTA and FQGNSA. The CDR3 has 13 residues. CDR3 in amino acids: CASSPIHPYEQYF. The DNA of the CDR3 is TGTGCCAGCAGCCCGATCCATCCTTACGAGCAGTACTTC.

The chain recombines TRBV5-1 with TRBJ2-2; D is unclear. Germline V CDR1 and CDR2: SGHRS, YFSETQ. The CDR3 covers 16 residues. Trimming took off 0 bases at V and 1 base at J, with 10 bases between the two ends. The CDR3 protein is CASSLASIVNTGELFF. The DNA of the CDR3 is TGCGCCAGCAGCTTGGCCAGTATCGTGAACACCGGGGAGCTGTTTTTT.

Only a few counts were recorded for this clonotype. This sequence joins TRBV29-1 and TRBJ2-4; D not resolved. Germline lookup yields CDR1 SQVTM and CDR2 ANQGSEA. The CDR3 consists of 12 residues. The germline V and J ends were trimmed by 4 bases and 0 bases, with 4 bases remaining between them. The CDR3 DNA reads as TGCAGCGTTGGACTAGCCAAAAACATTCAGTACTTC. It specifies CSVGLAKNIQYF.

In its sample, this clonotype was seen a few times. This chain joins TRBV4-1 and TRBJ2-1; 7 bases fit TRBD1. This CDR3 has 15 residues. Germline CDR1 is MGHRA and CDR2 is YSYEKL. V gave up 1 base and J gave up 6 bases; unmatched junction bases: 6. CDR3 in amino acids: CASSQAGGGGNEQFF. CDR3 DNA: TGCGCCAGCAGCCAAGCAGGGGGTGGAGGCAATGAGCAGTTCTTC.

Only a few counts were recorded for this clonotype. The junction differs from germline at one of its ends, possibly a read error. The chain couples TRBV7-6 to TRBJ2-5; D gene ambiguous. The J call could be wrong; TRBJ2-7 is a better fit for the DNA end. This CDR3 contains 12 residues. From germline, CDR1 is SGHVS and CDR2 FNYEAQ. The CDR3 region has the DNA TGTGCCAGCAGCTTAGTGTCCTTCGAGCAGTACTTC. Translating it yields CASSLVSFEQYF.

Ten or more counts support this clonotype. The chain is built from TRBV3-1 and TRBJ2-1; no firm D call. This CDR3 spans 14 amino acids. V lost 3 bases, J lost 5 bases, and 11 bases lay in between. Germline V gene lookup returns CDR1 LGHDT and CDR2 YNNKEL (reference sequence). As DNA, the CDR3 is TGTGCCAGCAGCCACCCGGGCCAGAACAATGAGCAGTTCTTC. Protein sequence: CASSHPGQNNEQFF.

CDR3 coding DNA: TGTGCCAGCAACGAAGGGACTAGCGGGGGGAATACGCAGTATTTT. This encodes CASNEGTSGGNTQYF. The V and J genes are TRBV12-3 or TRBV12-4 and TRBJ2-3; the match to TRBD2 covers 15 bases. The V and J ends lost 7 bases and 7 bases, in that order; junction bases with no gene match: 6. The CDR3 has 15 amino acids.

The gene calls are TRBV5-1 and TRBJ2-1; tentatively, D is TRBD2 (6 bases). Germline-derived CDR1 and CDR2 are SGHRS and YFSETQ. Trimming stripped 4 bases from V and 0 bases from J, with 14 bases between. The CDR3 consists of 16 residues. Here the CDR3 reads CASSVGLLSSYNEQFF. The CDR3 nucleotides are TGCGCCAGCAGCGTGGGACTCCTTAGCTCCTACAATGAGCAGTTCTTC.

The rearrangement links TRBV25-1 to TRBJ1-4; a possible D gene is TRBD1 (6 bases). The CDR3 is 16 amino acids. The germline gives CDR1 MGHDK, CDR2 SYGVNS. Trimming took 5 bases from V and 2 from J, leaving 15 bases between them. This chain's CDR3 is CASSIEQGWTNEKLFF. CDR3 bases: TGTGCCAGCAGTATTGAACAGGGATGGACTAATGAAAAACTGTTTTTT.

This chain uses TRBV3-1 with TRBJ2-3, with 7 nucleotides matching TRBD2. CDR1 and CDR2 (germline): LGHDT, YNNKEL (reference sequence). The CDR3 length is 15 residues. V dropped 1 base and J dropped 6; count of bases not matched to a gene: 7. The CDR3 reads CASSQGAGSGDTQYF. CDR3 DNA sequence: TGTGCCAGCAGCCAAGGAGCGGGATCGGGCGATACGCAGTATTTT.

The chain links TRBV4-1 to TRBJ2-7, with 14 bases aligning to TRBD2. The J segment lost 5 bases and the V segment lost 4 bases, leaving 7 bases of the junction unmatched. CDR1 and CDR2 from the germline V gene are MGHRA and YSYEKL. CDR3 size: 16 residues. The CDR3, as DNA: TGCGCCAGCAGCCTCGGGACTAGCGGGAGCATAGACGAGCAGTACTTC. Its translation is CASSLGTSGSIDEQYF.

The V call is TRBV4-2, the J call TRBJ2-1, with 11 bases identical to TRBD2. Germline CDR1 reads LGHNA; CDR2 reads YNFKEQ. The CDR3 runs 18 residues. V trimming: 1 base; J trimming: 4 bases; junction bases outside the gene matches: 9. CDR3 sequence: CASSQVVPSSGGYNEQFF. CDR3 coding DNA: TGTGCCAGCAGCCAAGTCGTACCATCTAGCGGGGGGTACAATGAGCAGTTCTTC.

The V gene is TRBV4-2, the J gene TRBJ2-3; tentatively, D is TRBD2 (5 bases). Trimming took off 2 bases at V and 6 bases at J, with 12 bases between the two ends. The CDR3 loop spans 14 amino acids. The V gene's germline CDR1 is LGHNA and CDR2 YNFKEQ. The CDR3 here is CASSQTWTGDTQYF. In nucleotides, the CDR3 is TGTGCCAGCAGCCAAACTTGGACTGGCGATACGCAGTATTTT.

The chain employs TRBV5-1 and TRBJ2-3, with TRBD2 matching over 7 bases. The CDR3 is 15 residues long. The germline V gene has CDR1 SGHRS and CDR2 YFSETQ. V shed 3 bases, J shed 4 bases, and the junction held 8 bases outside the gene matches. CDR3 loop: CASSWTGGHPDTQYF. The CDR3 coding sequence is TGCGCCAGCAGCTGGACGGGAGGCCATCCAGATACGCAGTATTTT.

This clonotype was seen a handful of times. V is TRBV10-3 and J is TRBJ2-5; no definite D call. Germline V lookup: CDR1 ENHRY, CDR2 SYGVKD. V was shortened by 0 bases and J by 6 bases, with 5 bases between the two germline ends. The CDR3 is 12 residues long. DNA of the CDR3: TGTGCCATCAGTGAGTCACAGAAGACCCAGTACTTC. Translating gives CAISESQKTQYF.

A remark on this clonotype: One end of the junction fails to match germline, which may point to a read error. The chain recombines TRBV6-2 or TRBV6-3 with TRBJ2-1; no definite D call. Per the germline V gene, CDR1 is MNHEY and CDR2 is SVGEGT. This CDR3 has 13 residues. CDR3 loop: CASSDSLPNEQFF. The CDR3 bases are TGTGCCAGCAGTGACTCCCTACCGAATGAGCAGTTCTTC.

This clonotype was seen a single time. V and J are TRBV12-3 or TRBV12-4 and TRBJ1-2, with D possibly being TRBD1 (5 bases). This CDR3 contains 14 residues. V lost 1 base to trimming and J lost 7 bases, with 13 bases between them. CDR3 DNA sequence: TGTGCCAGCAGTTTAGTCCCAGGGAAAGGTGGCTACACCTTC. It yields the protein CASSLVPGKGGYTF.

The chain joins TRBV29-1 to TRBJ2-7; D is unresolved. The CDR3 has 17 residues. V was shortened by 0 bases and J by 4 bases, with 22 bases between the two germline ends. The V gene's germline CDR1 is SQVTM and CDR2 ANQGSEA. CDR3 amino acids: CSVEEMYEGTPNYEQYF. The CDR3 nucleotides are TGCAGCGTTGAAGAAATGTATGAAGGCACCCCCAATTACGAGCAGTACTTC.

The chain uses TRBV20-1 and TRBJ2-7, with D tentatively TRBD2 (6 bases). The CDR3 runs 14 residues. Trimming removed 4 bases from V and 7 bases from J, with 20 bases in between. Germline assignment: CDR1 DFQATT and CDR2 SNEGSKA (reference sequence). The CDR3, as DNA: TGCAGTGCTACGGGCGGGGCGACGGGGAATGAGCAGTACTTC. It is translated as CSATGGATGNEQYF.

V is TRBV4-3 and J is TRBJ2-5, with D unresolved. Germline CDR1 LGHNA, CDR2 YSLEER. V was pared by 0 bases and J by 4 bases, with 6 bases between. The CDR3 extends over 13 amino acids. The CDR3 sequence: CASSQESGETQYF. CDR3 nucleotide sequence: TGCGCCAGCAGCCAAGAATCCGGAGAGACCCAGTACTTC.

The V and J genes are TRBV12-3 or TRBV12-4 and TRBJ2-5, with 12 bases aligning to TRBD2. The CDR3 is 16 amino acids. The V and J ends lost 4 bases and 1 base, in that order; junction bases with no gene match: 4. The CDR3 region has the DNA TGTGCCAGCAGTTCGACTAGCGGGGGTCTCCAAGAGACCCAGTACTTC. Its translation: CASSSTSGGLQETQYF.

A single count supports this clonotype. The V call is TRBV12-3 or TRBV12-4, the J call TRBJ2-6; weak D call: TRBD1 (6 bases). The CDR3 is 15 amino acids. V shed 8 bases and J shed 0 bases, with 11 bases lying between them. The CDR3 DNA reads TGTGCCAGCGCTCTAGGGGGCTCTGGGGCCAACGTCCTGACTTTC. Its protein product is CASALGGSGANVLTF.

This clonotype was recorded only once. The V gene is TRBV20-1, the J gene TRBJ2-5; tentatively, D is TRBD1 or TRBD2 (5 bases each). Germline CDR1 is DFQATT and CDR2 is SNEGSKA (reference sequence). The CDR3 has 15 residues. V lost 6 bases, J lost 1 base, and 18 bases lay in between. In nucleotides, the CDR3 is TGCAGTGCACCAGCGACCGCAGGGACCCAAGAGACCCAGTACTTC. Its protein is CSAPATAGTQETQYF.

The rearrangement uses TRBV5-1 and TRBJ1-1; TRBD1 is a possible D gene (6 bases). The germline V gene encodes CDR1 SGHRS and CDR2 YFSETQ. CDR3 size: 13 residues. The V gene lost 4 bases and the J gene lost 6 bases, with 13 bases spanning the gap. As DNA, the CDR3 is TGCGCCAGCAGCCTCGGACAGTCTCCTGAAGCTTTCTTT. Translated: CASSLGQSPEAFF. Complete variable domain (other parts from reference TRBV5-1 and TRBJ1-1): KAGVTQTPRYLIKTRGQQVTLSCSPISGHRSVSWYQQTPGQGLQFLFEYFSETQRNKGNFPGRFSGRQFSNSRSEMNVSTLELGDSALYLCASSLGQSPEAFFGQGTRLTVV.